This T cell receptor (beta chain) was retrieved from a study of blood T cell repertoires in COVID-19. Overall study: Material from acute and convalescent COVID-19 was sourced from the United States, Italy and Spain. The cDNA or gDNA used as material had been derived from T cells, B-cell-depleted T cells, or PBMCs.

Germline CDR1 SGHTA, CDR2 FQGNSA. Between the trimmed V and J ends, which lost 4 bases and 0 bases, there was a span of 10 bases. The length of the CDR3 is 16 residues. Original handling: Reference gene primers were amplified, and this amplification served to estimate nucleated cell counts. Data came from immunoSEQ multiplex PCR; TCRdb stores just in-frame clones and leaves some out. From that table come the V and J calls and clone size; the DNA was used to work out D and trimming. The table records 140,000 to 150,000 clones, roughly 80% of them present only once. The chain recombines TRBV7-2 with TRBJ1-6; D unresolved. The sequence derives from a human donor in a cohort sampled during active COVID-19. Sequencing was done on a sample of peripheral blood. The CDR3 DNA reads TGTGCCAGCAGCTCTTCCTCGGGCTCCTATAATTCACCCCTCCACTTT. This translates into CASSSSSGSYNSPLHF.